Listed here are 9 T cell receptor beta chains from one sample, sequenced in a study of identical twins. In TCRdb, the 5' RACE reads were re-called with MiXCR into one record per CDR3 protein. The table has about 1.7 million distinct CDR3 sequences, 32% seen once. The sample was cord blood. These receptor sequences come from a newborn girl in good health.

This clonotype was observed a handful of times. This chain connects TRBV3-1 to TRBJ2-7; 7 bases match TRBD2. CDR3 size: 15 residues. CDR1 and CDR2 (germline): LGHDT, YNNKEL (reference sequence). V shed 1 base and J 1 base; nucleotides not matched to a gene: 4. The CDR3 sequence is CASSQAGGGSYEQYF. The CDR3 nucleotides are TGTGCCAGCAGCCAAGCGGGGGGAGGTTCCTACGAGCAGTACTTC.

CDR3 bases: TGTGCCAGCAGTACCGGGACGGTGGGCACCTTC. Translating gives CASSTGTVGTF. The chain recombines TRBV6-2 or TRBV6-3 with TRBJ1-2, with a tentative D call TRBD1 (5 bases). Per germline, CDR1 MNHEY and CDR2 SVGEGT. The CDR3 extends over 11 amino acids. V was shortened by 5 bases and J by 13 bases, with 14 bases between the two germline ends.

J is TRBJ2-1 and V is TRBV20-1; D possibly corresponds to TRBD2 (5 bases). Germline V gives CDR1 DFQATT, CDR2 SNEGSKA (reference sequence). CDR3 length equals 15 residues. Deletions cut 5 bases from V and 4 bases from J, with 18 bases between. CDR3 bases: TGCAGTGCTCAGCTTGGAAGCGGAGCATACAATGAGCAGTTCTTC. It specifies CSAQLGSGAYNEQFF.

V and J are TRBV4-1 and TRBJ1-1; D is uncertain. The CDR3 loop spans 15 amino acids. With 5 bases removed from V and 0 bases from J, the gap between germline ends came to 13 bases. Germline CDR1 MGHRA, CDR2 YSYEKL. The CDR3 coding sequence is TGCGCCAGCAGCGGAAGGTCCTTAATGAACACTGAAGCTTTCTTT. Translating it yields CASSGRSLMNTEAFF.

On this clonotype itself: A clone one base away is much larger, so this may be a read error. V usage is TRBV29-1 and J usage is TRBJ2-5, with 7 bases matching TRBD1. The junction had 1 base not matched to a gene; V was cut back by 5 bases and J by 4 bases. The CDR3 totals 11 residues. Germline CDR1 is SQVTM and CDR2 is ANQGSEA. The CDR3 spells CSVSGGETQYF. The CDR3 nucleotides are TGCAGCGTTTCAGGGGGAGAGACCCAGTACTTC.

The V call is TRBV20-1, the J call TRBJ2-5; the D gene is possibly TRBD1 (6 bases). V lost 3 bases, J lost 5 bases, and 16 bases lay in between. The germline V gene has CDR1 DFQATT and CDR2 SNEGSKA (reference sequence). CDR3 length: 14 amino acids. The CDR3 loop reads CSASRTRGFETQYF. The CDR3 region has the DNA TGCAGTGCTAGTCGGACAAGGGGGTTCGAGACCCAGTACTTC.

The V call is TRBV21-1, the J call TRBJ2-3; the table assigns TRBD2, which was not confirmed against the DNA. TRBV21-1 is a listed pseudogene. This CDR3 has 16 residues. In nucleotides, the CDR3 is TGTGCCAGCAGCACAACTAGCGGTAATCGCACAGATACGCAGTATTTT. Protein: CASSTTSGNRTDTQYF.

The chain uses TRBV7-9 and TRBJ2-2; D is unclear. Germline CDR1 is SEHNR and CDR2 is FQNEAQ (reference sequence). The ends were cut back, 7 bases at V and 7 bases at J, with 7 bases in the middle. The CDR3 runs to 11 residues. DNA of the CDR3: TGTGCCAGCATGGGGTTCGGGGAGCTGTTTTTT. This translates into CASMGFGELFF.

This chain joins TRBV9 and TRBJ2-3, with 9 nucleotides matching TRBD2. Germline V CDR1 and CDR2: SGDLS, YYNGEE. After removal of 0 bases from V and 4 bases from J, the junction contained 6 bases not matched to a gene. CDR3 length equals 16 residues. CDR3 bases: TGTGCCAGCAGCGTAGGAGGTAGCGGGGGAGCAGATACGCAGTATTTT. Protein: CASSVGGSGGADTQYF.